The table lists the clone carrying this TCR beta chain with many counts. Out of roughly 9.1 ml of fresh peripheral blood came the PBMCs. Germline lookup yields CDR1 MDHEN and CDR2 SYDVKM. Deletions cut 8 bases from V and 7 bases from J, with 17 bases between. This CDR3 spans 14 amino acids. Regions amplified from RNA transcripts were the TCR beta CDR3 regions. Initially, a first-round RT-PCR of the TCR CDR3 employed the HTBI primer set. TCRdb passed the multiplex PCR reads through MiXCR, listing each CDR3 protein once. Found here are hundreds of thousands of distinct CDR3 sequences, 15% to 20% of them singletons; the top ten hold 15% to 20%. This specimen belongs to a study of T cells in Graves' hyperthyroidism and ophthalmopathy.

The rearrangement uses TRBV28 and TRBJ2-2, with D unclear. This sequence originates from a woman aged 18-30 years with Graves' ophthalmopathy. Input material: blood. CDR3 sequence reads: CASRPRSSGGELFF. CDR3 DNA sequence: TGTGCCAGCCGGCCCCGTAGCTCGGGCGGGGAGCTGTTTTTT.